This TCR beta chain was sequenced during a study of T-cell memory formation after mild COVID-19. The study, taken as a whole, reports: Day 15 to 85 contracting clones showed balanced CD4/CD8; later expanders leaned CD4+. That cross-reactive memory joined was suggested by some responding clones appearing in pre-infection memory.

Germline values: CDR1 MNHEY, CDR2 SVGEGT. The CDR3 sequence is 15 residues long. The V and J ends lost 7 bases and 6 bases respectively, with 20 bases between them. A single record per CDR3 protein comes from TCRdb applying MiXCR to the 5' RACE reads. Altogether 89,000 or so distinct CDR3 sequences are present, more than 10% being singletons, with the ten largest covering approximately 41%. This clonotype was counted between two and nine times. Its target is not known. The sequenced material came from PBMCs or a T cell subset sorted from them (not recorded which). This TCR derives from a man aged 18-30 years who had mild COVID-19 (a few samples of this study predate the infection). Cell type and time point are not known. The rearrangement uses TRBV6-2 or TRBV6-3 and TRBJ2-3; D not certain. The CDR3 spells CASNLPSVPPDTQYF. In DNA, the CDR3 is TGTGCCAGCAATCTTCCGAGCGTTCCGCCGGATACGCAGTATTTT.